This T cell receptor beta chain was observed in a study of T cells after posttransplantation cyclophosphamide (dated by TCRdb to 2015 to 2016). A note on the overall study: Using TRB sequencing, the study followed how the T cell repertoire reconstituted after myeloablative bone marrow transplantation in which posttransplantation cyclophosphamide served as GVHD prophylaxis. Blood from all 35 or so PTCy patients who had 1-year posttransplant specimens underwent TRB sequencing. Antigen receptor sequencing covered samples from approximately 32 PTCy-treated patients and approximately 15 of their related bone marrow donors. Public TRB sequences were compared against a database of over 3,600 sequences linked to responses to pathogens, tumor antigens, self-antigens and alloantigens. Up to 3 additional blood samples from 2 to 5.2 years after transplant were also TRB-sequenced in 3 patients, as was pretransplant blood from 4 patients. Because TRA and TRB clonality were tightly correlated in several samples, subsequent TCR analyses were focused on TRB only.

A note on this clone: Its specific antigen is unknown. No much larger clone is present one base from it, and per-base qualities are unavailable.

Broader findings and caveats from the paper: At 1-2 months, donor-recipient similarity was low but rose over the first year, and the later blood repertoires were often dominated by donor CD8+ memory clones. The TRB repertoires of T cells infiltrating skin or GI tract showed only limited overlap with the TRB repertoires of T cells in blood. Across around 48 patients, recipient CMV seropositivity and CMV reactivation were highly associated with TRB clonality; PTCy diversity was similar to CNI/methotrexate controls.

The treatment or condition label of this sample denotes: high-dose cyclophosphamide on days +3 and +4 as single-agent GVHD prophylaxis. For conditioning, the PTCy patients got busulfan and fludarabine, then a related or unrelated marrow graft, followed by cyclophosphamide on days +3 and +4. PTCy-treated patients came from a prospective multi-institutional clinical trial. Mononuclear cells from peripheral blood and bone marrow were separated by Ficoll-Hypaque density centrifugation and then cryopreserved. Including cysteine and phenylalanine, the CDR3 has 13 amino acids. The retained sequence is limited to the CDR3, 39 bases, with the frame set at the first base. Trimming takes 0 bases from V and 10 bases from J, and the germline ends sit 14 bases apart. Looking up the germline V gene (reference sequence) yields CDR1 SGHNT and CDR2 YYREEE. TRB sequencing used genomic DNA with the immunoSEQ assay at survey resolution or the hsTCRB kit. In the authors' own workflow: The immunoSEQ software handled initial read processing, and the LymphoSeq R package was used for repertoire analyses. Clonality was computed as 1 minus normalized Shannon entropy, and a Gini coefficient was also calculated for each TRB dataset. Phenotypes of unsorted samples were inferred by mapping TRB sequences from sorted subsets of the recipient or donor onto the same recipient's unsorted samples. In its TCRdb copy, this immuneACCESS table keeps in-frame sequences only and misses some clones. Where compared with another copy, unresolved V genes explain less than half of these, and the others have no known cause. That table supplies the V and J calls and clone size; D and trimming were determined from the DNA. A total of some 4,000 clones appear in this sample, 75% to 85% of them only once. Of the sample, around 34% falls within the top ten clones.

The sequence is built from TRBV5-4 and TRBJ2-7; there is no confident call for the D gene. This receptor was taken from a male patient in his thirties or forties who received an allogeneic stem cell transplant from a related donor, was CMV-positive, and had acute and chronic GVHD. Because of the transplant, the T cells may be the graft donor's rather than the patient's own. The sequenced sample was PBMCs, obtained after allogeneic stem cell transplant with posttransplant cyclophosphamide. The DNA reads TGTGCCAGCAGCTTGGATCGAGCGTCCAGTCAGTACTTC. It codes for CASSLDRASSQYF.